Each of the 28 T cell receptor beta chains below was sequenced from the same sample in a study of shared clonotypes between healthy human individuals. The protocol was immunoSEQ multiplex PCR, while the TCRdb copy is restricted to in-frame clones and leaves out a portion. The data show millions of clones, 90% to 95% seen once. Sequenced input: naive CD4+ T cells sorted from blood. The subset: CD45RA+ positively selected. The receptors stem from a man between 18 and 29 years old in good health.

J is TRBJ1-2 and V is TRBV5-4; 9 bases fit TRBD1. The CDR3 runs 16 residues. CDR1 is SGHNT, CDR2 YYREEE, per germline (reference sequence). The J segment lost 4 bases and the V segment lost 3 bases, leaving 10 bases of the junction unmatched. The CDR3 reads CASSSGLGTGSYGYTF. The DNA of the CDR3 is TGTGCCAGCAGCTCGGGCCTCGGGACAGGGAGCTATGGCTACACCTTC.

This sequence joins TRBV13 and TRBJ2-5, with TRBD1 matching over 9 bases. Per germline, CDR1 PRHDT and CDR2 FYEKMQ (reference sequence). The trim removed 5 bases at V and 2 bases at J, leaving 6 bases unmatched. The CDR3 spans 15 residues. CDR3 in DNA: TGTGCCAGCAGCCGGGGACAGGGACCACAAGAGACCCAGTACTTC. This codes for CASSRGQGPQETQYF. Variable domain in full (rest from reference TRBV13 and TRBJ2-5): AAGVIQSPRHLIKEKRETATLKCYPIPRHDTVYWYQQGPGQDPQFLISFYEKMQSDKGSIPDRFSAQQFSDYHSELNMSSLELGDSALYFCASSRGQGPQETQYFGPGTRLLVL.

This sequence joins TRBV6-5 and TRBJ2-7, with no clear D. Germline V gene data show CDR1 as MNHEY and CDR2 as SVGAGI. This CDR3 has 13 amino acids. With 6 bases removed from V and 2 bases from J, the gap between germline ends came to 11 bases. The DNA for the CDR3 is TGTGCCAGCAGCAAGGTGGAGACCTACGAGCAGTACTTC. It codes for CASSKVETYEQYF.

The chain has TRBV4-1 and TRBJ2-7; D assignment may be TRBD1 or TRBD2 (5 bases each). Trimming left V 0 bases short and J 5 bases short, with 17 bases between. The germline gives CDR1 MGHRA, CDR2 YSYEKL. CDR3 size: 16 residues. The CDR3 bases are TGCGCCAGCAGCCAAGAAAGACAGAGGGCCCTAGACGAGCAGTACTTC. Translating gives CASSQERQRALDEQYF.

The gene calls are TRBV28 and TRBJ2-7; D possibly corresponds to TRBD1 (6 bases). V was shortened by 5 bases and J by 1 base, with 15 bases between the two germline ends. This CDR3 is built from 15 residues. The germline V gene encodes CDR1 MDHEN and CDR2 SYDVKM. The CDR3 region is CASSGSATGSYEQYF. CDR3 sequence (DNA): TGTGCCAGCAGTGGCTCTGCGACAGGTTCCTACGAGCAGTACTTC.

This clone was recorded once. The chain employs TRBV20-1 and TRBJ2-7; D is unclear. CDR3 length equals 10 residues. Germline values: CDR1 DFQATT, CDR2 SNEGSKA (reference sequence). Trimming took off 5 bases at V and 7 bases at J, with 9 bases between the two ends. CDR3 coding DNA: TGCAGTGCTGGCGACATGGAGCAGTACTTC. Its translation: CSAGDMEQYF.

This chain uses TRBV7-2 with TRBJ2-3; 9 positions agree with TRBD2. V trimming: 0 bases; J trimming: 0 bases; junction bases outside the gene matches: 4. The CDR3 length is 17 residues. CDR1 SGHTA and CDR2 FQGNSA come from the germline V gene. The CDR3 nucleotides read TGTGCCAGCAGCTTAGCGGGGACTAGCAGAAGCACAGATACGCAGTATTTT. Translated: CASSLAGTSRSTDTQYF. The variable domain in full, with the rest retrieved from reference TRBV7-2 and TRBJ2-3, is GAGVSQSPSNKVTEKGKDVELRCDPISGHTALYWYRQSLGQGLEFLIYFQGNSAPDKSGLPSDRFSAERTGGSVSTLTIQRTQQEDSAVYLCASSLAGTSRSTDTQYFGPGTRLTVL.

CDR3 protein: CASSLVGVREQYF. The CDR3 DNA is TGTGCCAGCAGCTTGGTGGGGGTTCGCGAGCAGTACTTC. J is TRBJ2-7 and V is TRBV5-8; D possibly matches TRBD1 or TRBD2 (5 bases each). This CDR3 contains 13 residues. Germline V gene sequence: CDR1 SGHTS, CDR2 YDEGEE. V dropped 0 bases and J dropped 6 bases, with 10 bases sitting between them.

The gene calls are TRBV18 and TRBJ1-1, with a weak D call TRBD1 (6 bases). There are 15 residues in the CDR3. The V end lost 5 bases, the J end lost 2 bases, and 15 bases lay between the germline ends. Per germline, CDR1 KGHSH and CDR2 LQKENI. The CDR3 loop reads CASSTLTGFNTEAFF. The CDR3 DNA reads as TGTGCCAGCTCAACCCTGACAGGTTTTAACACTGAAGCTTTCTTT. The full variable domain, its missing parts supplied by reference TRBV18 and TRBJ1-1, is NAGVMQNPRHLVRRRGQEARLRCSPMKGHSHVYWYRQLPEEGLKFMVYLQKENIIDESGMPKERFSAEFPKEGPSILRIQQVVRGDSAAYFCASSTLTGFNTEAFFGQGTRLTVV.

This clone was detected once. The chain carries TRBV9 and TRBJ2-1; D gene uncertain. From germline, CDR1 is SGDLS and CDR2 YYNGEE. The CDR3 is 15 residues long. Trimming removed 3 bases at V and 7 bases at J, with 17 bases between. CDR3 in amino acids: CASSATVFPRNEQFF. CDR3 bases: TGTGCCAGCAGCGCGACGGTTTTTCCCCGGAATGAGCAGTTCTTC.

A single count supports this clone. The V call is TRBV9, the J call TRBJ2-5, with 10 bases lining up with TRBD2. This CDR3 is 14 amino acids long. V lost 4 bases to trimming and J lost 4 bases; unmatched junction nucleotides: 4. Germline values: CDR1 SGDLS, CDR2 YYNGEE. In DNA form, the CDR3 reads TGTGCCAGCAGCCCTAGCGGGGGAGGAGAGACCCAGTACTTC. This encodes CASSPSGGGETQYF.

With respect to this clone: Other nucleotide sequences from this sample produce the same CDR3. The chain recombines TRBV9 with TRBJ2-7, with D hard to call. Germline V gene data show CDR1 as SGDLS and CDR2 as YYNGEE. The CDR3 extends over 16 amino acids. Trimming cost V 0 bases and J 0 bases, with 13 bases left between them. Here the CDR3 reads CASSVEIGGPSYEQYF. The DNA of the CDR3 is TGTGCCAGCAGCGTAGAAATAGGTGGCCCCTCCTACGAGCAGTACTTC.

The rearrangement links TRBV5-5 to TRBJ1-1; D not resolved. The germline V and J ends were trimmed by 2 bases and 1 base, with 6 bases remaining between them. Germline CDR1 SGHKS, CDR2 YYEKEE (reference sequence). The CDR3 sequence is 13 residues long. CDR3 nucleotide sequence: TGTGCCAGCAGCTTCCAGGAGAACACTGAAGCTTTCTTT. The encoded protein is CASSFQENTEAFF.

The chain carries TRBV19 and TRBJ2-3; D ambiguous. The germline V gene has CDR1 LNHDA and CDR2 SQIVND (reference sequence). Between the trimmed V and J ends, which lost 8 bases and 1 base, there was a span of 16 bases. The CDR3 extends over 15 amino acids. The CDR3 DNA follows: TGTGCCAGTCAGAGAGGCATCCGAGGCACAGATACGCAGTATTTT. Its protein is CASQRGIRGTDTQYF.

The chain couples TRBV11-2 to TRBJ2-3; 7 bases align to TRBD2. V shed 0 bases and J 6 bases; nucleotides not matched to a gene: 6. The germline CDR1 and CDR2 sequences are SGHAT and FQNNGV. The CDR3 totals 15 residues. The CDR3, as DNA: TGTGCCAGCAGCTTAGATCCAATCGGGGGGGATACGCAGTATTTT. Translated: CASSLDPIGGDTQYF.

This chain joins TRBV30 and TRBJ1-2; TRBD1 matches at 7 bases. V lost 4 bases to trimming and J lost 4 bases; unmatched junction nucleotides: 9. CDR3 size: 14 residues. The germline V gene encodes CDR1 GTSNPN and CDR2 SVGIG (reference sequence). The CDR3 is CAWKEPEGAYGYTF. The DNA for the CDR3 is TGTGCCTGGAAAGAGCCCGAGGGGGCCTATGGCTACACCTTC.

The J gene is TRBJ1-2, the V gene TRBV30, with D perhaps TRBD1 (5 bases). V gave up 0 bases and J gave up 8 bases, with 13 bases separating them. The length of the CDR3 is 13 residues. Germline V gene sequence: CDR1 GTSNPN, CDR2 SVGIG (reference sequence). In nucleotides, the CDR3 is TGTGCCTGGAGTGTTCGGGGGGAGGTCGGCTACACCTTC. It yields the protein CAWSVRGEVGYTF.

This chain links TRBV11-2 with TRBJ1-5; D is unclear. The CDR3 spans 13 residues. Deletions cut 3 bases from V and 6 bases from J, with 9 bases between. Germline CDR1 is SGHAT and CDR2 is FQNNGV. The CDR3 DNA reads as TGTGCCAGCAGCTTTCATTCGGGTCAGCCCCAGCATTTT. Translated: CASSFHSGQPQHF.

The chain combines TRBV28 with TRBJ2-7; D not resolved. V gave up 6 bases and J gave up 3 bases, with 9 bases separating them. Germline CDR1 and CDR2: MDHEN and SYDVKM. The CDR3 spans 12 residues. CDR3 bases: TGTGCCAGCAGCCCGACCTTCTACGAGCAGTACTTC. Its translation: CASSPTFYEQYF.

The CDR3 loop reads CASSVRGLAGGSSYNEQFF. The CDR3 DNA is TGCGCCAGCAGCGTAAGGGGACTAGCGGGAGGGAGCTCCTACAATGAGCAGTTCTTC. The chain links TRBV4-1 to TRBJ2-1; the match to TRBD2 covers 16 bases. CDR3 size: 19 residues. Germline V gives CDR1 MGHRA, CDR2 YSYEKL. V was pared by 5 bases and J by 0 bases, with 7 bases of the junction left unmatched.

This chain joins TRBV4-3 and TRBJ2-4; 14 nucleotides line up with TRBD2. This CDR3 has 18 residues. Germline V lookup: CDR1 LGHNA, CDR2 YSLEER. Germline trimming cut 0 bases from V and 4 bases from J; bases unmatched to any gene: 5. CDR3 sequence: CASSQDPGLAGAKNIQYF. CDR3 coding DNA: TGCGCCAGCAGCCAAGATCCGGGACTAGCGGGAGCTAAAAACATTCAGTACTTC.

The chain carries TRBV5-6 and TRBJ1-3; 7 nucleotides line up with TRBD1. Losses at the gene ends were 1 base for V and 1 base for J; bases not matched to a gene: 5. From germline, CDR1 is SGHDT and CDR2 YYEEEE. CDR3 size: 16 residues. In DNA, the CDR3 is TGTGCCAGCAGCTTGCTCGAGACAGGGTCTGGAAACACCATATATTTT. It codes for CASSLLETGSGNTIYF.

The J gene is TRBJ2-7, the V gene TRBV14; 7 positions agree with TRBD2. The CDR3 loop spans 15 amino acids. The J segment lost 0 bases and the V segment lost 1 base, leaving 3 bases of the junction unmatched. The germline V gene encodes CDR1 SGHDN and CDR2 FVKESK. DNA for the CDR3: TGTGCCAGCAGCCAAGTCCTAGCGGCCTCCTACGAGCAGTACTTC. Translating it yields CASSQVLAASYEQYF.

The gene calls are TRBV5-1 and TRBJ2-5; D unclear. CDR3 length: 13 residues. V lost 4 bases, J lost 1 base, and 8 bases lay in between. Germline CDR1 and CDR2: SGHRS and YFSETQ. CDR3 coding DNA: TGCGCCAGCAGCGTCAATATCCAAGAGACCCAGTACTTC. Its protein product is CASSVNIQETQYF.

The CDR3 region has the DNA TGTGCCAGCAGCTCAGTAGGACGAGGTATCTACGAGCAGTACTTC. Translating gives CASSSVGRGIYEQYF. The chain carries TRBV5-6 and TRBJ2-7; the D is unclear. Germline assignment: CDR1 SGHDT and CDR2 YYEEEE. The CDR3 spans 15 residues. The ends were cut back, 3 bases at V and 3 bases at J, with 16 bases in the middle.

J is TRBJ1-3 and V is TRBV7-6; D is ambiguous. The germline CDR1 and CDR2 sequences are SGHVS and FNYEAQ. The CDR3 spans 12 residues. Between the trimmed V and J ends, which lost 2 bases and 5 bases, there was a span of 4 bases. CDR3 protein: CASSLQRNTIYF. The CDR3 nucleotides are TGTGCCAGCAGCTTACAGCGAAACACCATATATTTT. Using reference TRBV7-6 and TRBJ1-3 for the parts outside the CDR3, the full variable domain is GAGVSQSPRYKVTKRGQDVALRCDPISGHVSLYWYRQALGQGPEFLTYFNYEAQQDKSGLPNDRFSAERPEGSISTLTIQRTEQRDSAMYRCASSLQRNTIYFGEGSWLTVV.

This chain joins TRBV18 and TRBJ1-1; possibly TRBD1 for D (6 bases). This CDR3 region has 15 residues. CDR1 and CDR2 (germline): KGHSH, LQKENI. Trimming took 5 bases from V and 1 from J, leaving 14 bases between them. The CDR3 region is CASSSWTDPNTEAFF. The DNA for the CDR3 is TGTGCCAGCTCATCGTGGACAGACCCGAACACTGAAGCTTTCTTT.

The chain is built from TRBV6-1 and TRBJ2-3, with 7 positions matching TRBD1. Per the germline V gene, CDR1 is MNHNS and CDR2 is SASEGT. The CDR3 has 15 amino acids. V lost 3 bases to trimming and J lost 1 base; unmatched junction nucleotides: 4. The CDR3: CASSDPGQGTDTQYF. CDR3 DNA: TGTGCCAGCAGTGATCCCGGACAGGGCACAGATACGCAGTATTTT.